This paragraph reports one T cell receptor beta chain. This clonotype was detected many times. No antigen is known for it. Per-base qualities were not stored, and no clone one base away is much larger. This record belongs to a study of T cells in Graves' hyperthyroidism and ophthalmopathy (dated by TCRdb to about 2019). The study in broad terms: Peripheral blood was collected at initial diagnosis, before any treatment. Once sampling was done, hyperthyroidism patients were given methimazole at a starting dose of 30 mg daily, whereas ophthalmopathy patients were given high-dose intravenous methylprednisolone. The study also compared thyroid tissue and blood T-cell repertoires from about 6 Graves' hyperthyroidism patients. TCR Vbeta CDR3 sequencing of approximately 140 peripheral blood samples (roughly 41 ophthalmopathy, roughly 72 hyperthyroidism and approximately 17 progressor patients) is reported in the paper. To identify TCR V-J signatures that set the groups apart, the researchers used a discovery cohort of more than 95 patients, made up of some 41 with Graves' ophthalmopathy and 55 to 65 with stable Graves' hyperthyroidism. The 95 to 100 discovery patients were randomly divided into training and test sets at a 7:3 ratio. Whether ophthalmopathy could be predicted prospectively was tested in an independent validation cohort made up of 18 hyperthyroidism patients plus 17 patients who later progressed to ophthalmopathy.

The TCR beta CDR3 regions were amplified from RNA transcripts. A first-round RT-PCR of the TCR CDR3 used the HTBI primer set with the Qiagen OneStep RT-PCR kit. Libraries were constructed in a second round of multiplex PCR, after which size selection and purification were carried out. Sequencing of the libraries was done on an Illumina HiSeq2000 using paired-end 100 bp reads. The authors processed their data as follows. Raw data were processed with SOAPnuke, discarding reads with adapters, uncalled bases, mean Phred below 15, or no exact constant-primer or identifier match. COPE v1.2.5 was used to merge the high-quality paired reads, and each unique nucleotide sequence was defined as a clonotype. MiTCR v1.1 was used to align the clonotypes against IMGT TRBV, TRBD and TRBJ reference segments. Only V-J combinations with frequency above 0.0001, covering roughly 99% of repertoires, were analysed. The TCS score was defined as F50 (clonal expansion) divided by E x V (chaos), with BLOSUM62-based TCRdist calculated between CDR3 peptides within each V-J. Welch's t-statistics and random forest reduced 514 V-J features to 10 to 15, which were used in a naive Bayes classifier (R e1071). The public sequencing data were trimmed at Q25 with fastp and processed into clonotypes with MiXCR by TCRdb, which kept only in-frame beta chains. Every distinct CDR3 protein forms one entry, paired with its most common genes and DNA. TCRdb, not the authors, supplied the V and J calls. The sample table shows about 380,000 distinct CDR3 sequences, and around 13% are seen once. The ten largest clones capture less than 20% of the sample.

The paper's findings and limits, for the study overall: In validation, the model predicted progression to ophthalmopathy a median of around six months before onset, with about 64% sensitivity and around 76% specificity. No statistical method was used to set the sample size in advance, and investigators knew the group allocation. A 13 V-J signature model separated ophthalmopathy from stable hyperthyroidism, with approximately 87% sensitivity and roughly 81% specificity in cross-validation and 80%/75% in testing. Most expanded thyroid clonotypes (frequency above 0.001) were also detected in blood, suggesting blood repertoires may reflect thyroid immune responses.

The germline V gene encodes CDR1 SGHRS and CDR2 YFSETQ. At the junction V is shortened by 4 bases and J by 0 bases, with 11 bases in between. The CDR3 spans 14 residues, from the cysteine through the phenylalanine. Just CDR3 DNA is preserved here, 42 bases in frame from base 1. In the ophthalmopathy patients, disease was moderately to severely active, with a Clinical Activity Score of 3 or more, a NOSPECS grade of 4 or more, and a duration of less than 3 months. Any patient with an uncontrolled infection, another autoimmune disease, pregnancy or lactation was excluded. Clinical symptoms, serum thyroxine and TRAb, thyroid ultrasound, and orbital computed tomography formed the basis for the diagnoses. Ficoll-Paque density gradient centrifugation was used to isolate PBMCs from 8 to 10 ml of fresh peripheral blood. Trizol reagent was used to extract total RNA, and RNA quality was then checked on an Agilent 2100 Bioanalyzer.

The chain is made from TRBV5-1 and TRBJ2-7, with an unclear D gene assignment. The sequencing input was blood. This sequence was found in a woman between 25 and 40 years old with Graves' ophthalmopathy. Read as DNA, the sequence is TGCGCCAGCAGCCGTGACGCTTCCTCCTACGAGCAGTACTTC. Translated, this is CASSRDASSYEQYF.